This entry describes one T cell receptor beta chain. Antigen specificity is unknown. This CDR3 comprises 16 residues. Germline V lookup: CDR1 LNHDA, CDR2 SQIVND (reference sequence). Trimming took off 3 bases at V and 0 bases at J, with 13 bases between the two ends. The data are from a study of T cell repertoires in cytomegalovirus infection. Overall study: CMV infection together with matching HLA type was indicated by public TCR beta signatures.

TCRdb re-analysed the reads in MiXCR, keeping a single row per CDR3 protein. This repertoire shows 110,000 or so distinct CDR3 sequences, around 30% found once; its top ten account for around two fifths. The rearrangement links TRBV19 to TRBJ2-3; D not certain. This sequence was found in a human donor in good health (CMV status not recorded). Some clones in this sample may be carry-over from other donors' samples. This material consisted of CD8+ T cells from cultured PBMCs, taken from culture after CMV antigen stimulation. The CDR3 is CASSIYSLRSTDTQYF. The CDR3 DNA follows: TGTGCCAGTAGTATCTACTCACTTCGCAGCACAGATACGCAGTATTTT. The whole variable domain, filled in from reference TRBV19 and TRBJ2-3, reads DGGITQSPKYLFRKEGQNVTLSCEQNLNHDAMYWYRQDPGQGLRLIYYSQIVNDFQKGDIAEGYSVSREKKESFPLTVTSAQKNPTAFYLCASSIYSLRSTDTQYFGPGTRLTVL.